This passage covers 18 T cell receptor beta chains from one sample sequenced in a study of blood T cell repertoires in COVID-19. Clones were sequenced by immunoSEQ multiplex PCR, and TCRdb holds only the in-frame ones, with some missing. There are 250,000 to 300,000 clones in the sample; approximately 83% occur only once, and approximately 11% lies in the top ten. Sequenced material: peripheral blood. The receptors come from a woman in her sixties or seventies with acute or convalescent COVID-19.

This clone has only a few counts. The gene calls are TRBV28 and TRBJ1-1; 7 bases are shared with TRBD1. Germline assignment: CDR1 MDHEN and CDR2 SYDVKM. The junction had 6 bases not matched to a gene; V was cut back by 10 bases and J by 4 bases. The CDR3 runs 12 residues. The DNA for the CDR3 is TGTGCCACGACCTGGACAGGCACTGAAGCTTTCTTT. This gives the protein CATTWTGTEAFF. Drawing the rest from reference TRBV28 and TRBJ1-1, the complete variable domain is DVKVTQSSRYLVKRTGEKVFLECVQDMDHENMFWYRQDPGLGLRLIYFSYDVKMKEKGDIPEGYSVSREKKERFSLILESASTNQTSMYLCATTWTGTEAFFGQGTRLTVV.

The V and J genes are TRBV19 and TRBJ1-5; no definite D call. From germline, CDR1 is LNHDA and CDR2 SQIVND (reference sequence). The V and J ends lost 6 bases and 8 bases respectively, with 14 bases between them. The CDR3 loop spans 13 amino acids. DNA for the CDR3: TGTGCCAGTAGCCGCGGAGGGATAGAGCCCCAGCATTTT. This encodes CASSRGGIEPQHF.

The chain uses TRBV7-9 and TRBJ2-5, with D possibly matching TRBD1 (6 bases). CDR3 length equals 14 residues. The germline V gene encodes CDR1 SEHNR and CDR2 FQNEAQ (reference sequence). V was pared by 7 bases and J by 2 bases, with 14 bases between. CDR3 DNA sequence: TGTGCCAGCAACGAAGGGGGTGTTCAAGAGACCCAGTACTTC. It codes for CASNEGGVQETQYF.

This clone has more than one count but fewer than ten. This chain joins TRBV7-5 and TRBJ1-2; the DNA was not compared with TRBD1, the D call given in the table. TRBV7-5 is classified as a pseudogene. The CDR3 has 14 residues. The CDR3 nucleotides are TGTGCCAGAACTCACCCCACAGGGACGTATGGCTACACCTTC. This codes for CARTHPTGTYGYTF.

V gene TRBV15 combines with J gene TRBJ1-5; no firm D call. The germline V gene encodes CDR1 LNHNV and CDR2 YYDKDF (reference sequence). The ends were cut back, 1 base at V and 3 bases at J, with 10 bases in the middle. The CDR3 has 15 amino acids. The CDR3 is CATSRAGAFNQPQHF. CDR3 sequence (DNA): TGTGCCACCAGCAGAGCGGGAGCGTTCAATCAGCCCCAGCATTTT.

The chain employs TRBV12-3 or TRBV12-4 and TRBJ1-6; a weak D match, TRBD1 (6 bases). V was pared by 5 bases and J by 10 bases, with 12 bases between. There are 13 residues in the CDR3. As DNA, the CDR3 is TGTGCCAGCAGTGGACAGTCGGGATCACCCCTCCACTTT. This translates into CASSGQSGSPLHF.

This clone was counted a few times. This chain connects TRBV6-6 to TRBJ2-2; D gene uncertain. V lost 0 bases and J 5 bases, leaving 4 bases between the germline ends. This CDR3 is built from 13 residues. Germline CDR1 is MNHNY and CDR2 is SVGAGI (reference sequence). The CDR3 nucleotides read TGTGCCAGCAGTTACTCGAGGACCGGGGAGCTGTTTTTT. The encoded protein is CASSYSRTGELFF.

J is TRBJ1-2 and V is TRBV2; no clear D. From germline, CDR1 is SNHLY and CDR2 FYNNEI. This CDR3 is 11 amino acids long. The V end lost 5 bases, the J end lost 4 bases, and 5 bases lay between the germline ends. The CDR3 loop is CASSWLYGYTF. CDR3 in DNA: TGTGCCAGCAGTTGGCTCTATGGCTACACCTTC.

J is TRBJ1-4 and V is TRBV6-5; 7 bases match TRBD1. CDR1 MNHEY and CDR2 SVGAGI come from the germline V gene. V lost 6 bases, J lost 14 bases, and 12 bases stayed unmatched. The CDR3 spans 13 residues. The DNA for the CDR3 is TGTGCCAGCAGCCCCCGACAGGGAGGTGTCCTGTTTTTT. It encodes CASSPRQGGVLFF.

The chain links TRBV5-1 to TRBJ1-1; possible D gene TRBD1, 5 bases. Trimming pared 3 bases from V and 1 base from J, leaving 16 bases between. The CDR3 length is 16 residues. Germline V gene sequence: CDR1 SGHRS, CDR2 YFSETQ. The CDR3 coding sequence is TGCGCCAGCAGCTCAGATGACAGATACCCGAACACTGAAGCTTTCTTT. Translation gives CASSSDDRYPNTEAFF.

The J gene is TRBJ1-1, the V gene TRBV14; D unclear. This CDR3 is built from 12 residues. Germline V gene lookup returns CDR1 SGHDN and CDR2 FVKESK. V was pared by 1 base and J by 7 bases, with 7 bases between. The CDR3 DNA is TGTGCCAGCAGCCAAGTCGGACTTGAAGCTTTCTTT. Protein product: CASSQVGLEAFF.

This chain's CDR3 is CASSPAGGSGNTIYF. The CDR3 DNA sequence: TGTGCCAGCAGCCCGGCGGGGGGCTCTGGAAACACCATATATTTT. V gene TRBV7-2 combines with J gene TRBJ1-3; D is perhaps TRBD1 (5 bases). Germline CDR1 reads SGHTA; CDR2 reads FQGNSA. The V and J ends lost 5 bases and 0 bases respectively, with 11 bases between them. The CDR3 runs to 15 residues.

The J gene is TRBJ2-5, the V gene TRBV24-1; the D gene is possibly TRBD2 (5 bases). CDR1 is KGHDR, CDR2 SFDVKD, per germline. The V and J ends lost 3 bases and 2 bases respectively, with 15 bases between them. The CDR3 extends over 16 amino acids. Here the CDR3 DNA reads TGTGCCACCAGTGATCCGCGGCCGGGGTCACAAGAGACCCAGTACTTC. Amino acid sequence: CATSDPRPGSQETQYF.

CDR3 sequence: CAAGGDSYEQYF. The CDR3 DNA sequence: TGTGCCGCCGGGGGGGATTCCTACGAGCAGTACTTC. J is TRBJ2-7 and V is TRBV7-9; 8 bases are shared with TRBD2. The CDR3 has 12 residues. Trimming cost V 11 bases and J 1 base; bases outside gene matches: 4. Germline V CDR1 and CDR2: SEHNR, FQNEAQ (reference sequence).

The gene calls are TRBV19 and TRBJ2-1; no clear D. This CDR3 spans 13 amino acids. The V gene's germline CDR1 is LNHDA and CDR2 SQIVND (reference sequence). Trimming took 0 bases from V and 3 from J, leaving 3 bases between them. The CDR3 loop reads CASSIDSYNEQFF. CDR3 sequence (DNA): TGTGCCAGTAGTATAGACAGCTACAATGAGCAGTTCTTC.

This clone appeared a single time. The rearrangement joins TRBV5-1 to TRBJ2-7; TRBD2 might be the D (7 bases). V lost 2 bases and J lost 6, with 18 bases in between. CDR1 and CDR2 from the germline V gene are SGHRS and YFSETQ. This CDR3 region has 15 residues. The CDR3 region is CASSFGGQRRPEQYF. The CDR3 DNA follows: TGCGCCAGCAGCTTCGGGGGGCAGAGAAGGCCCGAGCAGTACTTC. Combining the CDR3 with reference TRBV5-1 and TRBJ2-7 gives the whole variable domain KAGVTQTPRYLIKTRGQQVTLSCSPISGHRSVSWYQQTPGQGLQFLFEYFSETQRNKGNFPGRFSGRQFSNSRSEMNVSTLELGDSALYLCASSFGGQRRPEQYFGPGTRLTVT.

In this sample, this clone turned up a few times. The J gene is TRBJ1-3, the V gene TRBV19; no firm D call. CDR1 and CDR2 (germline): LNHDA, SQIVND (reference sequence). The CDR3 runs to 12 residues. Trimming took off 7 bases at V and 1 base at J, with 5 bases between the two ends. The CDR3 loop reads CASTLSGNTIYF. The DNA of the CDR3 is TGTGCCAGTACCCTGTCTGGAAACACCATATATTTT.

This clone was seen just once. CDR3 nucleotide sequence: TGTGCCAGCAGCCATAACAGCCTGGGCGTCCTCGAGCAGTACTTC. Translated, it gives CASSHNSLGVLEQYF. The chain uses TRBV3-1 (or the pseudogene TRBV3-2) and TRBJ2-7, with D unresolved. Germline CDR1 and CDR2: LGHDT and YNNKEL (reference sequence). This CDR3 is built from 15 residues. V shed 3 bases and J shed 6 bases, with 18 bases lying between them.